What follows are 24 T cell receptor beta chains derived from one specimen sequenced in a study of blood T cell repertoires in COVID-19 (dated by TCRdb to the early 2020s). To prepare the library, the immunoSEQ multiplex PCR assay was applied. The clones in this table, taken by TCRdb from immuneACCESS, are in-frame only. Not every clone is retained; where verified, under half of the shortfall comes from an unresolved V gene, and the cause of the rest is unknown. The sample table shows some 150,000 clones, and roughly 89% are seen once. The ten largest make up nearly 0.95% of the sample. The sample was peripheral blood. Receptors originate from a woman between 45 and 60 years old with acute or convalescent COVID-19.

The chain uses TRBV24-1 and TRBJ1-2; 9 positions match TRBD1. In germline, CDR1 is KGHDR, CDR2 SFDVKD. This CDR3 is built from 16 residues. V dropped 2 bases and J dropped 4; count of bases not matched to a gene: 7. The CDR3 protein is CATSDSAGQGSYGYTF. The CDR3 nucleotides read TGTGCCACCAGTGATTCCGCTGGACAGGGGAGCTATGGCTACACCTTC.

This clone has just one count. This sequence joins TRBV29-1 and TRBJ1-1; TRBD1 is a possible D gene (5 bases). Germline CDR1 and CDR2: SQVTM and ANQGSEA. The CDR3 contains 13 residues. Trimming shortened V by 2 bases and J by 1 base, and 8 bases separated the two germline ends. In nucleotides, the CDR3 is TGCAGCGTTGAAACAGGCGCGAACACTGAAGCTTTCTTT. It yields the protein CSVETGANTEAFF.

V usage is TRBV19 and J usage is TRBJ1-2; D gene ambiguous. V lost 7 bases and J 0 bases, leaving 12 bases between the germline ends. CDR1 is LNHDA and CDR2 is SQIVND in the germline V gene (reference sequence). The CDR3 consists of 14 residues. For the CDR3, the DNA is TGTGCCAGTACCCAGCAGCGTCCTAACTATGGCTACACCTTC. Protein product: CASTQQRPNYGYTF.

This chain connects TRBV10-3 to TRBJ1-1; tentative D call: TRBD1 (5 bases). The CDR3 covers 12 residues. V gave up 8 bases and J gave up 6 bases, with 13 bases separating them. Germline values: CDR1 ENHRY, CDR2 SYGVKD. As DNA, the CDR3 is TGTGCCATCCAGGGTGGGAGGGCTGAAGCTTTCTTT. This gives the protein CAIQGGRAEAFF.

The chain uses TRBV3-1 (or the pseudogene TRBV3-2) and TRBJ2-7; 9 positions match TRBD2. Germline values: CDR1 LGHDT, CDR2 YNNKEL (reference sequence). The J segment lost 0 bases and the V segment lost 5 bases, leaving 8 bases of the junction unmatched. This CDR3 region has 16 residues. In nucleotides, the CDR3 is TGTGCCAGCAGCTATGGACTAGCGAGGAGCTCCTACGAGCAGTACTTC. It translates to CASSYGLARSSYEQYF.

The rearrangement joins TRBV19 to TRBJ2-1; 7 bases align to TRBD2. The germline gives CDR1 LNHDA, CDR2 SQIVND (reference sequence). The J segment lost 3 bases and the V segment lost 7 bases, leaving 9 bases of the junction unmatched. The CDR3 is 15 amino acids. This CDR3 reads CASMGGSGRYNEQFF. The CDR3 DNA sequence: TGTGCCAGTATGGGGGGTAGCGGGCGCTACAATGAGCAGTTCTTC. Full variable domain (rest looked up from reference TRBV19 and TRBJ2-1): DGGITQSPKYLFRKEGQNVTLSCEQNLNHDAMYWYRQDPGQGLRLIYYSQIVNDFQKGDIAEGYSVSREKKESFPLTVTSAQKNPTAFYLCASMGGSGRYNEQFFGPGTRLTVL.

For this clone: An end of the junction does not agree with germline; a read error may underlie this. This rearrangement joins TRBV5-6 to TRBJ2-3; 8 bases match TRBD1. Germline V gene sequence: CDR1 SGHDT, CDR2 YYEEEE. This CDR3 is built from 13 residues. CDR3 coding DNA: TGTGCCAGCAGCGAATACCTTCGACAGGGGAAGGATTTT. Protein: CASSEYLRQGKDF. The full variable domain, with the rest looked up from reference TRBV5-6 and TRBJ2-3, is DAGVTQSPTHLIKTRGQQVTLRCSPKSGHDTVSWYQQALGQGPQFIFQYYEEEERQRGNFPDRFSGHQFPNYSSELNVNALLLGDSALYLCASSEYLRQGKDFGPGTRLTVL.

CDR3 amino acids: CASSRTSSSNQPQHF. In DNA form, the CDR3 reads TGTGCCAGCAGCCGGACATCGTCTAGCAATCAGCCCCAGCATTTT. The V call is TRBV7-2, the J call TRBJ1-5, with a tentative D call TRBD1 (5 bases). The V gene's germline CDR1 is SGHTA and CDR2 FQGNSA. Deletions cut 5 bases from V and 0 bases from J, with 11 bases between. The CDR3 has 15 residues.

The CDR3 DNA reads as TGTGCCAGCAGCTTGGGCCCTGGCTTTAACATTCAGTACTTC. This codes for CASSLGPGFNIQYF. The gene calls are TRBV7-9 and TRBJ2-4; D is ambiguous. CDR1 is SEHNR and CDR2 is FQNEAQ in the germline V gene (reference sequence). V was clipped by 3 bases and J by 7 bases, with 13 bases between them. The CDR3 totals 14 residues.

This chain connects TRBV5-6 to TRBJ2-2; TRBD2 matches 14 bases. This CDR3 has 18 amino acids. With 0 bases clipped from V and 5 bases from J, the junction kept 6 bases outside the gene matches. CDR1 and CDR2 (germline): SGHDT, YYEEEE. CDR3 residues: CASSLAGTSGSFTGELFF. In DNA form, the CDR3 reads TGTGCCAGCAGCTTGGCCGGGACTAGCGGGAGTTTTACCGGGGAGCTGTTTTTT.

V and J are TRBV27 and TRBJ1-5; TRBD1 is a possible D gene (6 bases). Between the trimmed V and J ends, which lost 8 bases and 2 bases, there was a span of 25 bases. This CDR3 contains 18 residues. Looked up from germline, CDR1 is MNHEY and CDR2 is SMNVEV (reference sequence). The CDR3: CASGPRRGTVRGNQPQHF. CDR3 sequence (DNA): TGTGCCAGCGGACCGAGAAGGGGGACGGTCCGTGGCAATCAGCCCCAGCATTTT.

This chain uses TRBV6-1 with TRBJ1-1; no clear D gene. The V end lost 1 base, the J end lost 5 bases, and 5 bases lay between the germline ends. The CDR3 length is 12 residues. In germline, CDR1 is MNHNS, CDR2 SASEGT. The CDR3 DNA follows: TGTGCCAGCAGTGAAGGGGAGACTGAAGCTTTCTTT. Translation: CASSEGETEAFF.

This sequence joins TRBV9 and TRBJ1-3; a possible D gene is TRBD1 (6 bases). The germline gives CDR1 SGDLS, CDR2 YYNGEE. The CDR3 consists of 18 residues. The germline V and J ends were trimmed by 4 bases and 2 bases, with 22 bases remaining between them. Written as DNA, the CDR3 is TGTGCCAGCAGCCCCCATCAGGGAATGACAGGAACTGGAAACACCATATATTTT. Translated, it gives CASSPHQGMTGTGNTIYF.

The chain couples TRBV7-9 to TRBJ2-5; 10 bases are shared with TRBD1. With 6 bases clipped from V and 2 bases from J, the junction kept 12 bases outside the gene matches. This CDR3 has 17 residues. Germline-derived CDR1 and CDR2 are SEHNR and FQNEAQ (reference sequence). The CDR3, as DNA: TGTGCCAGCAGAGGATCAATAGACAGGGGGCTACAAGAGACCCAGTACTTC. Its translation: CASRGSIDRGLQETQYF.

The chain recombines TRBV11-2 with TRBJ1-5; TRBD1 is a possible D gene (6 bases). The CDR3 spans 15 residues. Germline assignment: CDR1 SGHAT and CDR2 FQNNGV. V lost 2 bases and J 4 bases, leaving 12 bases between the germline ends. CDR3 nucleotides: TGTGCCAGCAGCTTAACCGGGACACGTAATCAGCCCCAGCATTTT. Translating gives CASSLTGTRNQPQHF.

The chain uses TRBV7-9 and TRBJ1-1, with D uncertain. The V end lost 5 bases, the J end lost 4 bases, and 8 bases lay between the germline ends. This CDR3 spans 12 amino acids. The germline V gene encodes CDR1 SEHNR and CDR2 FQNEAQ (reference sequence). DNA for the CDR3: TGTGCCAGCAGCAGGGTCCTCACTGAAGCTTTCTTT. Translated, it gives CASSRVLTEAFF.

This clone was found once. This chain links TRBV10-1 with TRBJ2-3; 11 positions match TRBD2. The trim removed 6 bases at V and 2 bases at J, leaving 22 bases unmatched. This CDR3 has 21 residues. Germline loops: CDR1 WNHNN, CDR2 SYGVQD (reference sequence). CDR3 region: CASREGVPGTSGKGATDTQYF. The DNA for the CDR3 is TGCGCCAGCAGGGAAGGGGTGCCCGGGACTAGCGGTAAAGGGGCCACAGATACGCAGTATTTT.

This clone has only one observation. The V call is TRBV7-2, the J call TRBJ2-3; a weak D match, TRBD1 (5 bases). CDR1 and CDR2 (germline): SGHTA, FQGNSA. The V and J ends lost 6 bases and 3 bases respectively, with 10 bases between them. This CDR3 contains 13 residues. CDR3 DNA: TGTGCCAGCAGGTTACCAGGGACAGATACGCAGTATTTT. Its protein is CASRLPGTDTQYF.

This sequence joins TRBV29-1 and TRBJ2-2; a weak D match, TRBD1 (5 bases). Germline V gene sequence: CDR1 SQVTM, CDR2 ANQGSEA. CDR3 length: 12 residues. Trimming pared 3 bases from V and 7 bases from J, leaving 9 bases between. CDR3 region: CSVDREGGELFF. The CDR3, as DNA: TGCAGCGTTGACAGGGAAGGCGGGGAGCTGTTTTTT.

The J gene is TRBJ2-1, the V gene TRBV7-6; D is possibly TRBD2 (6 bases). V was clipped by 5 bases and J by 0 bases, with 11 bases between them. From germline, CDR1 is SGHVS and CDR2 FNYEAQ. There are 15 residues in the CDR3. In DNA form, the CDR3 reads TGTGCCAGCAGCCTCCTTAGCGGCTCCTACAATGAGCAGTTCTTC. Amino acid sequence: CASSLLSGSYNEQFF. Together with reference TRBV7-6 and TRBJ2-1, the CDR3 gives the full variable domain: GAGVSQSPRYKVTKRGQDVALRCDPISGHVSLYWYRQALGQGPEFLTYFNYEAQQDKSGLPNDRFSAERPEGSISTLTIQRTEQRDSAMYRCASSLLSGSYNEQFFGPGTRLTVL.

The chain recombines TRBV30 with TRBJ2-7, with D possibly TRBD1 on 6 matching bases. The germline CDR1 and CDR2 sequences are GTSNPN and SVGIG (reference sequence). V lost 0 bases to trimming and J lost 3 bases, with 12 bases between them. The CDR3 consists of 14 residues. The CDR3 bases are TGTGCCTGGAGTGTGGGGACAAGTCTCTACGAGCAGTACTTC. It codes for CAWSVGTSLYEQYF.

The CDR3 region has the DNA TGTGCCAGCAGTGAAGTCTACAGGGGGAACACTGAAGCTTTCTTT. Translated: CASSEVYRGNTEAFF. V is TRBV2 and J is TRBJ1-1; the match to TRBD1 covers 7 bases. The germline CDR1 and CDR2 sequences are SNHLY and FYNNEI. The CDR3 totals 15 residues. V lost 1 base to trimming and J lost 1 base; unmatched junction nucleotides: 3.

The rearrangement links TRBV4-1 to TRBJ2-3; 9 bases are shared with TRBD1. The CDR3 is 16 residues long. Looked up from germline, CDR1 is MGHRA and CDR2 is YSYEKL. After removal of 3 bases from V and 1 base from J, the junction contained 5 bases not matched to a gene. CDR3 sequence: CASSQRDRVGTDTQYF. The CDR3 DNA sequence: TGCGCCAGCAGCCAGAGGGACAGGGTGGGCACAGATACGCAGTATTTT.

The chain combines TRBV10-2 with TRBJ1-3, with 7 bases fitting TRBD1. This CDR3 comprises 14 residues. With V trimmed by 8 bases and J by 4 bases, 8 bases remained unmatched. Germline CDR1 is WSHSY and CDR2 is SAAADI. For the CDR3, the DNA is TGCGCCAGCGCTACAGGGGTAGGCGGAAACACCATATATTTT. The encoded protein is CASATGVGGNTIYF.